This T cell receptor (beta chain) was identified during a study of identical twins. TCRdb processed the 5' RACE reads anew with MiXCR; each CDR3 protein has one entry. This sample yields about 530,000 distinct CDR3 sequences, of which about 15% are seen a single time; roughly 0.44% belongs to the top ten. Everyone who donated was a healthy Caucasian. This clonotype was seen a few times. Its antigen remains unidentified. Study-wide results and caveats: Fewer insertions marked abundant cord blood beta clonotypes; young adult naive trended weakly, memory not at all. Conclusions came from cross-sectional statistical analysis, not from following the same donors.

Looked up from germline, CDR1 is KGHDR and CDR2 is SFDVKD. This CDR3 has 16 residues. V shed 6 bases and J shed 7 bases, with 21 bases lying between them. The sample also formed part of further work on yellow fever vaccine responses in identical twins.

The chain recombines TRBV24-1 with TRBJ2-1; D is uncertain. The TCR originated in a woman under 30 in good health. The sample was CD4+ T cells sorted from blood. CDR3 region: CATSPQAFPDDNEQFF. The CDR3 bases are TGTGCCACCAGTCCCCAGGCGTTTCCAGATGATAATGAGCAGTTCTTC.